The rows below give T cell receptor beta chains drawn from one sample of a study of T cells in Graves' hyperthyroidism and ophthalmopathy. Each CDR3 protein gets one entry after TCRdb re-called the multiplex PCR reads with MiXCR. Of about 510,000 distinct CDR3 sequences in the sample, 14% were seen once. Sequenced input: blood. These receptors all come from a woman aged 35 to 49 with Graves' hyperthyroidism. Both conserved end residues are part of each CDR3. D genes are given only for firm matches. Not every row has a clone size; where given, it reads once, few, many or a size class.

size,D,J,V,DNA,CDR3
many,TRBD2,TRBJ2-7,TRBV5-4,TGTGCCAGCAGCCTAAAGGTAGCGGGAAGCTCCTACGAGCAGTACTTC,CASSLKVAGSSYEQYF
few,TRBD1,TRBJ1-2,TRBV7-3,TGTGCCAGCAGCCAAACTCAGGGGGCTGCTAACTATGGCTACACCTTC,CASSQTQGAANYGYTF
many,-,TRBJ2-5,TRBV2,TGTGCCAGCAGCCTAGAGGCAGGGACCCAAGAGACCCAGTACTTC,CASSLEAGTQETQYF
-,TRBD2,TRBJ2-1,TRBV20-1,TGCAGTGCTAGAGGTATACTAGCGGGAGGTAACAATCCGAGCCTTAATGAGCAGTTCTTC,CSARGILAGGNNPSLNEQFF
many,-,TRBJ1-3,TRBV11-2,TGTGCCAGCAGCTTACGATCCCTGGGAGGGACTGGAAACACCATATATTTT,CASSLRSLGGTGNTIYF
many,TRBD2,TRBJ2-3,TRBV5-1,TGCGCCAGCAGCTCTTCGTTAGGTAGCGGGAGTACAGATACGCAGTATTTT,CASSSSLGSGSTDTQYF
few,-,TRBJ2-3,TRBV6-1,TGTGCCAGCAGTGAATATCCTTCCACAGATACGCAGTATTTT,CASSEYPSTDTQYF
-,-,TRBJ1-6,TRBV3-1,TGTGCCAGCAGCCAAGCTCCAGGGGTTTCTTCACCCCTCCACTTT,CASSQAPGVSSPLHF
few,-,TRBJ1-5,TRBV19,TGTGCCAGTACCTTAAGGGCGGGAGATCAGCCCCAGCATTTT,CASTLRAGDQPQHF
-,TRBD1,TRBJ2-2,TRBV27,TGTGCCACCCGGGGACAGGGGCTTTCGACTAACACCGGGGAGCTGTTTTTT,CATRGQGLSTNTGELFF
few,TRBD1,TRBJ2-1,TRBV7-2,TGTGCCAGCAGCGGACCGGGACAGGGGTACAATGAGCAGTTCTTC,CASSGPGQGYNEQFF
many,-,TRBJ1-1,TRBV15,TGTGCCAGTAGGAAGGACCAGGGGACTGAAGCTTTCTTT,CASRKDQGTEAFF
few,-,TRBJ1-3,TRBV28,TGTGCCAGCAGTCCATACGACACCCCCAGCACCATATATTTT,CASSPYDTPSTIYF
-,TRBD2,TRBJ2-2,TRBV28,TGTGCCAGCGTTACTAGCGGGAGTAAAACCGGGGAGCTGTTTTTT,CASVTSGSKTGELFF
many,-,TRBJ2-2,TRBV6-5,TGTGCCAGCAGTTACTCCCTAACCGGGGAGCTGTTTTTT,CASSYSLTGELFF
many,-,TRBJ1-4,TRBV3-1,TGTGCCAGCAGCCTAATGAGGGAAAAACTGTTTTTT,CASSLMREKLFF
few,-,TRBJ2-3,TRBV20-1,TGCAGTGCTACGGGGGAAAGGGTGATAATCGAGCATAGCACAGATACGCAGTATTTT,CSATGERVIIEHSTDTQYF
many,-,TRBJ2-7,TRBV10-3,TGTGCCATCAGTCTTCCAGAGGTCTCCTACGAGCAGTACTTC,CAISLPEVSYEQYF
many,TRBD2,TRBJ2-2,TRBV2,TGTGCCAGCAGGGGGAGCGGGGCCGCGAACACCGGGGAGCTGTTTTTT,CASRGSGAANTGELFF
-,-,TRBJ2-5,TRBV5-1,TGCGCCAGCAGCTTGGGGGAGGCTCTATTCACAGAGACCCAGTACTTC,CASSLGEALFTETQYF
-,-,TRBJ2-2,TRBV14,TGTGCCAGCAGCCAAGGCCCCCCCCCCCCGGGGGCAACCGGGGAGCTGTTTTTT,CASSQGPPPPGATGELFF
many,TRBD1,TRBJ1-2,TRBV30,TGTGCCTGGAAGGGACAGGGAGCTAACTATGGCTACACCTTC,CAWKGQGANYGYTF
many,-,TRBJ2-6,TRBV6-4,TGTGCCAGCAGTGCTGACACAGACTCTGGGGCCAACGTCCTGACTTTC,CASSADTDSGANVLTF
-,-,TRBJ1-5,TRBV7-8,TGTGCCGGCAGCTTGGAGGCAGCCTCGGGCAATCAGCCCCAGCATTTT,CAGSLEAASGNQPQHF